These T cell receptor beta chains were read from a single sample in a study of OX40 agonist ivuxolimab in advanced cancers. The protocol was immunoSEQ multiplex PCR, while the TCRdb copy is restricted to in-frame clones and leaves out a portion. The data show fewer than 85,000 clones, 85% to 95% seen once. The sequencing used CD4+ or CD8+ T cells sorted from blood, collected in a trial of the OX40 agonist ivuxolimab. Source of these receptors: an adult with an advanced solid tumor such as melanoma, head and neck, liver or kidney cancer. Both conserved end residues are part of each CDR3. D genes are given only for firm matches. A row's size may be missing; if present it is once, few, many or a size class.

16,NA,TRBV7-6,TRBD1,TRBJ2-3,TGTGCCAGCAGCTCGACGACAGGGGGATACACAGATACGCAGTATTTT,CASSSTTGGYTDTQYF
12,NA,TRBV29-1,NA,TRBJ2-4,TGCAGCGCCGGAAGGACCAAAAACATTCAGTACTTC,CSAGRTKNIQYF
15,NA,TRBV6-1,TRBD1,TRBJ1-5,TGTGCCAGCAGGAGACAGGGACAGGACAATCAGCCCCAGCATTTT,CASRRQGQDNQPQHF
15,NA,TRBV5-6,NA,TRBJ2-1,TGTGCCAGCAGCTCGGACTGGTCCTCCTACAATGAGCAGTTCTTC,CASSSDWSSYNEQFF
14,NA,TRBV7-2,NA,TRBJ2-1,TGTGCCAGCAGCCATCCGGGGACCTACAATGAGCAGTTCTTC,CASSHPGTYNEQFF
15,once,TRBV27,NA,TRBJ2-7,TGTGCCAGCAGTTTCACCGGCGGGGGCGGGCGCGAGCAGTACTTC,CASSFTGGGGREQYF
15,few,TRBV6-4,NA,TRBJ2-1,TGTGCCAGCAGTGAGGGCGAGGGCTCCTACAATGAGCAGTTCTTC,CASSEGEGSYNEQFF
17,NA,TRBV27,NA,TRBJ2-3,TGTGCCAGCAGTTTAAATGGGGCGCATATGGCAACAGATACGCAGTATTTT,CASSLNGAHMATDTQYF
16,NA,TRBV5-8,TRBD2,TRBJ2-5,TGTGCCAGCAGCTGGCGGGAGGGGGGCCGGTCAAGGACCCAGTACTTC,CASSWREGGRSRTQYF
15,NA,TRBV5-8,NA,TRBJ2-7,TGTGCCAGCAGATTCCTCGGGACATCGCCCTACGAGCAGTACTTC,CASRFLGTSPYEQYF
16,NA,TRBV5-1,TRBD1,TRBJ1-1,TGCGCCAGCAGCTTGGCCAAGGGAGGGGGCGGAACTGAAGCTTTCTTT,CASSLAKGGGGTEAFF
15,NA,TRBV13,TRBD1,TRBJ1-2,TGTGCCAGCAGCTTAGGTAGGGGGCAAAGCTATGGCTACACCTTC,CASSLGRGQSYGYTF
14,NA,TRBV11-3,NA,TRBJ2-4,TGTGCCAGCAGCCCCCGGGACGGAGAAAACATTCAGTACTTC,CASSPRDGENIQYF
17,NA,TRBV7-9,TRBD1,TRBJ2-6,TGTGCCAGCATCTTAATCCAGGGGGTATCTGGGGCCAACGTCCTGACTTTC,CASILIQGVSGANVLTF
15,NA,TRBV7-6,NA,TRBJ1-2,TGTGCCAGCAGCTTAGCGTCCGGGGTTACCTATGGCTACACCTTC,CASSLASGVTYGYTF
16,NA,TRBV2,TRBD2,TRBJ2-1,TGTGCCAGCAGTGATAGGGAGCGGGGGGACTACAATGAGCAGTTCTTC,CASSDRERGDYNEQFF
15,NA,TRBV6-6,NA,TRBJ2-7,TGTGCCAGCAGTTACCCGGGGCTAGAACGGAGGGAGCAGTACTTC,CASSYPGLERREQYF
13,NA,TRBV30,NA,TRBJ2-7,TGTGCCTGGATCCTTCGACGGGGATACGAGCAGTACTTC,CAWILRRGYEQYF
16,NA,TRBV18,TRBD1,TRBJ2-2,TGTGCCAGCTCACCTTACGGGACAGGGGACGCCGGGGAGCTGTTTTTT,CASSPYGTGDAGELFF
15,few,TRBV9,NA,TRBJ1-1,TGTGCCAGCAGCGTAGGAGACAGGATGAACACTGAAGCTTTCTTT,CASSVGDRMNTEAFF
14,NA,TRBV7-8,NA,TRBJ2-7,TGTGCCAGCAGCTTAGACCCGGTCTCCTACGAGCAGTACTTC,CASSLDPVSYEQYF
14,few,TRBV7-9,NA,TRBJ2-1,TGTGCCAGCAGCGGTTTAGAGGGGGGGAATGAGCAGTTCTTC,CASSGLEGGNEQFF
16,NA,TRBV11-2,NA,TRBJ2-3,TGTGCCAGCAGCTTAGGTCGGGGACCCCACACAGATACGCAGTATTTT,CASSLGRGPHTDTQYF
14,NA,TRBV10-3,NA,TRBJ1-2,TGTGCCATCAGTGAGTCGATAGGATTCTATGGCTACACCTTC,CAISESIGFYGYTF
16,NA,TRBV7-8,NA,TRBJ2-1,TGTGCCAGCAGCTTAGGGTTGTGGACGGGGGAGGATGAGCAGTTCTTC,CASSLGLWTGEDEQFF
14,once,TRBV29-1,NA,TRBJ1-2,TGCAGCGTTGAAGGGGAGGGGGGAAACTATGGCTACACCTTC,CSVEGEGGNYGYTF
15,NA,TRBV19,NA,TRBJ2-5,TGTGCCAGTAGTATTGGGGCCCTAGTTCAAGAGACCCAGTACTTC,CASSIGALVQETQYF
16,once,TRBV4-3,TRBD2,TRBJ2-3,TGCGCCAGCAGCCAAGATCCGACCGGGGGGGTAGATACGCAGTATTTT,CASSQDPTGGVDTQYF
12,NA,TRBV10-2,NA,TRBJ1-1,TGCGCCAGCAGTGAGTGGGAAACTGAAGCTTTCTTT,CASSEWETEAFF
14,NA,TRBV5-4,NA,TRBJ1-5,TGTGCCAGCAGCCGTGGGGGCAGTTCTTTGGCCCAGCATTTT,CASSRGGSSLAQHF
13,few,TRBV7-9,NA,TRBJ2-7,TGTGCCAGCAGCTTCAAGACAGAAAGCGAGCAGTACTTC,CASSFKTESEQYF
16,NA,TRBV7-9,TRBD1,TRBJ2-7,TGTGCCAGCAGCTCAACAACCGGGACAGCTGATTACGAGCAGTACTTC,CASSSTTGTADYEQYF
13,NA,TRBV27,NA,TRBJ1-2,TGTGCCAGCAGTTTCTCGGAAAACTATGGCTACACCTTC,CASSFSENYGYTF